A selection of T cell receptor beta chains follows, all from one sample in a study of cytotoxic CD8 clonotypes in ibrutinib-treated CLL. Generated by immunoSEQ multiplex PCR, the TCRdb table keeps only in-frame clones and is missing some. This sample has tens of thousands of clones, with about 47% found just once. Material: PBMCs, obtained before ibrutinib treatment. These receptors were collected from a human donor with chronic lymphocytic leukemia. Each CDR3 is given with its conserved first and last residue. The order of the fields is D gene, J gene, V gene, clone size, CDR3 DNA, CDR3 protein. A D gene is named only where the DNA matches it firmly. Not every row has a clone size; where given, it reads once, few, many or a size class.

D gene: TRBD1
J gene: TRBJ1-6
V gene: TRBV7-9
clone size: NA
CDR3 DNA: TGTGCCAGCAGCTCAGAACAGGGGAACAATTCACCCCTCCACTTT
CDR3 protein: CASSSEQGNNSPLHF

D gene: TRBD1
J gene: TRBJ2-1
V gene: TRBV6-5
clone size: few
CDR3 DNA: TGTGCCAGCAGTTACTCGAGGGGGCTGGCCTACAATGAGCAGTTCTTC
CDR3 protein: CASSYSRGLAYNEQFF

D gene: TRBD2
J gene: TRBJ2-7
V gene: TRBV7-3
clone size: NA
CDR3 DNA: TGTGCCAGCAGCTTAAGCGGGGGGGACGAGCAGTACTTC
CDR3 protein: CASSLSGGDEQYF

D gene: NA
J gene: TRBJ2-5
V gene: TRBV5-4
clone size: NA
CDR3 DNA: TGTGCCAGCAGCTTGGGAGACAGTCAAGAGACCCAGTACTTC
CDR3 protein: CASSLGDSQETQYF

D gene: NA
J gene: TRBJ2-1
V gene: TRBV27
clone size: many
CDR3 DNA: TGTGCCAGCAGTTTCGGAGGAGGGAATGAGCAGTTCTTC
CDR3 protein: CASSFGGGNEQFF

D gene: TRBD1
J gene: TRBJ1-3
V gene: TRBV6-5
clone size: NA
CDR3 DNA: TGTGCCAGCAGTCACTCGACAGGGATGTCTGGAAACACCATATATTTT
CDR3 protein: CASSHSTGMSGNTIYF

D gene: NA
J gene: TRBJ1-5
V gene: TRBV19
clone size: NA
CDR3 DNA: TGTGCCAGTAGTCCCTTCGGGGGGGGCGGAAGCAATCAGCCCCAGCATTTT
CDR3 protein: CASSPFGGGGSNQPQHF

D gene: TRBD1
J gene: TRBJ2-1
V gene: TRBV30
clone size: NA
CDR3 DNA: TGTGCCCGGGACAGCTACAATGAGCAGTTCTTC
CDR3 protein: CARDSYNEQFF

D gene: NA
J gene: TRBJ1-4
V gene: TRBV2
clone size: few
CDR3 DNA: TGTGCCAGCAGGTCACTCCGGACCGTTAATGAAAAACTGTTTTTT
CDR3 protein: CASRSLRTVNEKLFF

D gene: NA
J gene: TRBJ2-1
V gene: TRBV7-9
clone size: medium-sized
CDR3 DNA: TGTGCCAGCACCGATCACAATGAGCAGTTCTTC
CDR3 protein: CASTDHNEQFF

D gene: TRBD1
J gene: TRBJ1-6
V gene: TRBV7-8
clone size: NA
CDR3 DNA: TGTGCCAGCAGCTTAGAGATAGTGGGGACAGGGAATTCACCCCTCCACTTT
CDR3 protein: CASSLEIVGTGNSPLHF

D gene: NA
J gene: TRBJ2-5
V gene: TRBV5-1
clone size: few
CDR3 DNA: TGCGCCAGCAGCTTGGATGGCATAGGGCAAGAGACCCAGTACTTC
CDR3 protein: CASSLDGIGQETQYF

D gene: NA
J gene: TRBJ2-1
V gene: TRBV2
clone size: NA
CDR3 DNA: TGTGCCAGCAGTGAAGAGGTAGCGCGCCTCAATGAGCAGTTCTTC
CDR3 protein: CASSEEVARLNEQFF

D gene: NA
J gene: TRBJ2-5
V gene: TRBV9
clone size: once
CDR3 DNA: TGTGCCAGCAGCCCGGCGGTGGGAGGTGAGACCCAGTACTTC
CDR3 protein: CASSPAVGGETQYF

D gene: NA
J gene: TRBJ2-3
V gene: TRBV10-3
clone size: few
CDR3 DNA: TGTGCCATCAGTGAGTCCGAGCGGGGCACAGATACGCAGTATTTT
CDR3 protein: CAISESERGTDTQYF

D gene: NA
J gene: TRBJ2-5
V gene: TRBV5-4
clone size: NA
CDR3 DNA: TGTGCCAGCAGCTCCGGGTTCTCGGCGTACCAAGAGACCCAGTACTTC
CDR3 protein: CASSSGFSAYQETQYF

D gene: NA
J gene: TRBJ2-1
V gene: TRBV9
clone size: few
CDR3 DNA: TGTGCCAGCAGCGTGGGACTGAGCTCCTACAATGAGCAGTTCTTC
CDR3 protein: CASSVGLSSYNEQFF

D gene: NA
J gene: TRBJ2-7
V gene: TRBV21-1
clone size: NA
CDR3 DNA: TGTGCCAGCAGCAACCTGGACAGGGGGGCCTACGAGCAGTACTTC
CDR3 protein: CASSNLDRGAYEQYF

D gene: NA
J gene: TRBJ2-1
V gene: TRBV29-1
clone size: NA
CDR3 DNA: TGCAGCGTTGAACCCACCAGGGTATCCTACAATGAGCAGTTCTTC
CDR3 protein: CSVEPTRVSYNEQFF

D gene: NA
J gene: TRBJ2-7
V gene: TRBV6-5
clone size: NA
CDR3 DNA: TGTGCCAGCAGTTATAGCCAGAATACCTACGAGCAGTACTTC
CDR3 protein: CASSYSQNTYEQYF

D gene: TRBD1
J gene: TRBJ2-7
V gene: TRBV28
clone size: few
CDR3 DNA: TGTGCCAGCAGCCGGACAGGGAGTCTCAACGAGCAGTACTTC
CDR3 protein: CASSRTGSLNEQYF

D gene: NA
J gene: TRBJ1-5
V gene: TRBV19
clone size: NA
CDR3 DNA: TGTGCCAGTAGTGGGGGACGAAACAATCAGCCCCAGCATTTT
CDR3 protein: CASSGGRNNQPQHF

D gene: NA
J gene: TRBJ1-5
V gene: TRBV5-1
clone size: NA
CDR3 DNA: TGCGCCAGCAGCTTGGACAGGCCGTCTCAGCCCCAGCATTTT
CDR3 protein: CASSLDRPSQPQHF

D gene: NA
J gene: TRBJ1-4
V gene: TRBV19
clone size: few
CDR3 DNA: TGTGCCAGTAGTATTCGCCACGGACAGATAAATGAAAAACTGTTTTTT
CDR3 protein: CASSIRHGQINEKLFF

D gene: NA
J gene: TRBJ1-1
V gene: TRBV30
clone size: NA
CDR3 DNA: TGTGCCTGGATGGGAATTTCAGGGCGTGAAGCTTTCTTT
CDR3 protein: CAWMGISGREAFF

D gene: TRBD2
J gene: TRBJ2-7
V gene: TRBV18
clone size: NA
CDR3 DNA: TGTGCCAGCTCACCGGGACTAGAGGGATACGAGCAGTACTTC
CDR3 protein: CASSPGLEGYEQYF

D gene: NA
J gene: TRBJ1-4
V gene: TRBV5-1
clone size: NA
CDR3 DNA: TGCGCCAGCAGCTTGGGGGGCAGTGTGGAAAAACTGTTTTTT
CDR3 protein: CASSLGGSVEKLFF

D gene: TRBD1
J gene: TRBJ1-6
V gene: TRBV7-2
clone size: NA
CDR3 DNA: TGTGCCAGCAGCCCCCCGAGGGGGCTGGGGTCACCCCTCCACTTT
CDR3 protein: CASSPPRGLGSPLHF

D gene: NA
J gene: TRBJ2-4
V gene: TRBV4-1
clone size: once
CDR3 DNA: TGCGCCAGCAGCGCCGGGCCAGAGTGGGACAAAAACATTCAGTACTTC
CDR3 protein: CASSAGPEWDKNIQYF

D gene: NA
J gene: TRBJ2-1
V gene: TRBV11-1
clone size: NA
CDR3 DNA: TGTGCCAGCAGCTTACAACTGAACTACAATGAGCAGTTCTTC
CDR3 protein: CASSLQLNYNEQFF

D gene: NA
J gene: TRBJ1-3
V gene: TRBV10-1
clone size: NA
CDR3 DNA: TGCGCCAGCAGTTCAGGTTCTGGAAACACCATATATTTT
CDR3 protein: CASSSGSGNTIYF

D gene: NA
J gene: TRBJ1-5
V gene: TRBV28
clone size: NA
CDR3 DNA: TGTGCCAGCATCCCGGACCGCCGAGATCGGCCCCAGCATTTT
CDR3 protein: CASIPDRRDRPQHF

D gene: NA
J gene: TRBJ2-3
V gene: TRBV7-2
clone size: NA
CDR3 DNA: TGTGCCAGCAGACAAGCCGGGAGCACAGATACGCAGTATTTT
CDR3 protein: CASRQAGSTDTQYF

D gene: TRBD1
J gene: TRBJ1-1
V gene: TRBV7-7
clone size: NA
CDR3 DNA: TGTGCTAGCAGCCCGGACACAGGGGGCAGGGCTTTCTTT
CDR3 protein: CASSPDTGGRAFF

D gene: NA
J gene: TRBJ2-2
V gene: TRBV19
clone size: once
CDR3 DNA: TGTGCCAGTAGTGCGACTGTCCAAAACACCGGGGAGCTGTTTTTT
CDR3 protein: CASSATVQNTGELFF

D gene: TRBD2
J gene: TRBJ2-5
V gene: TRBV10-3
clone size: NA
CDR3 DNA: TGTGCCACCGTCTCAGGGACTAGCGGGGGGGCCGGGGAGACCCAGTACTTC
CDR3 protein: CATVSGTSGGAGETQYF

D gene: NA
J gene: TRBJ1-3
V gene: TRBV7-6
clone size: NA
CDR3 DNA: TGTGCCAGCAGCAACTCCGGGAACTCTGGAAACACCATATATTTT
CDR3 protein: CASSNSGNSGNTIYF

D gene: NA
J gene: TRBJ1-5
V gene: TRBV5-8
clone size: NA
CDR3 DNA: TGTGCCAGCAGCCCCAACAATCAGCCCCAGCATTTT
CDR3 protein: CASSPNNQPQHF

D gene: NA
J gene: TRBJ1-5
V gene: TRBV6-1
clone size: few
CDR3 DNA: TGTGCCAGCAATGAATTTGGGGGTTTGGAGCCCCAGCATTTT
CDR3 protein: CASNEFGGLEPQHF

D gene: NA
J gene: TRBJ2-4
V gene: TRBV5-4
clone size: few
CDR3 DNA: TGTGCCAGCAGCTTGGGGGCTGGAGGAAACATTCAGTACTTC
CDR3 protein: CASSLGAGGNIQYF

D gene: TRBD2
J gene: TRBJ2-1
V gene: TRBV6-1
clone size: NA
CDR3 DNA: TGTGCCAGCAGTGAAGCGCGGACTAGAATCAATGAGCAGTTCTTC
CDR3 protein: CASSEARTRINEQFF

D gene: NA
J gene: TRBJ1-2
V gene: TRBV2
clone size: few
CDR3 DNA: TGTGCCAGCAGTGAAGCGCGCACATCCCACACCTTC
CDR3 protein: CASSEARTSHTF

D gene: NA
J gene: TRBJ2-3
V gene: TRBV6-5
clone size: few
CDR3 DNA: TGTGCCAGCAGTTACTCGATCCCGGTTAACTCAGATACGCAGTATTTT
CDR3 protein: CASSYSIPVNSDTQYF

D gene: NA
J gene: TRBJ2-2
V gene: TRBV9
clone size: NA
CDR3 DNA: TGTGCCAGCAGCTACTCAACTGTCCGGGATTCCGGGGAGCTGTTTTTT
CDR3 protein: CASSYSTVRDSGELFF

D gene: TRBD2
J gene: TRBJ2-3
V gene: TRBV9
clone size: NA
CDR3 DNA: TGTGCCAGCAGCTCTCGGGGGGGCGGGACAGATACGCAGTATTTT
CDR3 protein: CASSSRGGGTDTQYF

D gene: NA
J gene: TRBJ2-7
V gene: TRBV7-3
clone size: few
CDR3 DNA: TGTGCCAGCAGCTCTGGAAGGGGCCGAATCTACGAGCAGTACTTC
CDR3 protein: CASSSGRGRIYEQYF

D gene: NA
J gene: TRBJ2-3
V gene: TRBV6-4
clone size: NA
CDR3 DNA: TGTGCCAGCAGTGACTCGAGACTAGACACAGATACGCAGTATTTT
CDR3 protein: CASSDSRLDTDTQYF

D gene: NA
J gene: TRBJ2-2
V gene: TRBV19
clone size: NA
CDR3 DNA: TGTGCCAGTAGTGGGGGGACAGCTACCGGGGAGCTGTTTTTT
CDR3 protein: CASSGGTATGELFF

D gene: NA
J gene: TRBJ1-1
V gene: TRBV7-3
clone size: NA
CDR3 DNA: TGTGCCAGCAGCTCCGGTTCTGAAGCTTTCTTT
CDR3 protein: CASSSGSEAFF

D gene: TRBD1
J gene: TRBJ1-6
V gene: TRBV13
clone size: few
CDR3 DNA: TGTGCCAGCAGCTTAGCTGGGACAGGGTCTTCACCCCTCCACTTT
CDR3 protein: CASSLAGTGSSPLHF

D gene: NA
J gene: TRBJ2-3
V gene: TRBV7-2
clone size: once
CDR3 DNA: TGTGCCAGCAGCCGGCATGGGAAGGGGGAGACAGATACGCAGTATTTT
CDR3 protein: CASSRHGKGETDTQYF